Following are 30 T cell receptor beta chains from one sample sequenced in a study of cytomegalovirus exposure and HLA in healthy donors. PCR primers comprised 60 Vbeta and 13 Jbeta primers. Sequenced by immunoSEQ multiplex PCR; TCRdb stores in-frame clones only, minus some. Among some 130,000 clones listed, around 77% were seen once. The sequencing input was PBMCs. These receptors originate from a young man in good health.

In its sample, this clone was seen once. V and J are TRBV6-6 and TRBJ2-4; no clear D. The V and J ends lost 0 bases and 5 bases respectively, with 8 bases between them. The CDR3 has 14 amino acids. The germline gives CDR1 MNHNY, CDR2 SVGAGI (reference sequence). CDR3 in DNA: TGTGCCAGCAGTTACTCGAACAGACAAAACATTCAGTACTTC. This translates into CASSYSNRQNIQYF.

The CDR3, as DNA: TGTGCCAGCAGTTACTCGGACCAGGGTGAGACCCAGTACTTC. It is translated as CASSYSDQGETQYF. The V gene is TRBV6-5, the J gene TRBJ2-5, with a weak D call TRBD1 (5 bases). V was shortened by 0 bases and J by 5 bases, with 10 bases between the two germline ends. Germline values: CDR1 MNHEY, CDR2 SVGAGI. The CDR3 consists of 14 residues.

The rearrangement links TRBV7-8 to TRBJ2-2, with TRBD1 identical over 7 bases. From germline, CDR1 is SGHVS and CDR2 FQNEAQ. The CDR3 spans 17 residues. After removal of 3 bases from V and 0 bases from J, the junction contained 7 bases not matched to a gene. Here the CDR3 reads CASSLSRGRSNTGELFF. CDR3 DNA: TGTGCCAGCAGCTTGTCTAGGGGGCGGTCGAACACCGGGGAGCTGTTTTTT.

The chain employs TRBV5-1 and TRBJ2-7; 9 nucleotides line up with TRBD2. The CDR3 extends over 14 amino acids. The germline V gene encodes CDR1 SGHRS and CDR2 YFSETQ. The junction had 12 bases not matched to a gene; V was cut back by 7 bases and J by 7 bases. The CDR3: CASSEGAGGGEQYF. The CDR3 coding sequence is TGCGCCAGCTCAGAGGGAGCGGGAGGAGGGGAGCAGTACTTC.

The chain uses TRBV4-2 and TRBJ1-5; no reliable D call. Germline CDR1 LGHNA, CDR2 YNFKEQ. Trimming shortened V by 0 bases and J by 3 bases, and 3 bases separated the two germline ends. This CDR3 is built from 13 residues. CDR3 residues: CASSQDNNQPQHF. CDR3 sequence (DNA): TGTGCCAGCAGCCAAGATAACAATCAGCCCCAGCATTTT.

This clone was seen once. The chain links TRBV19 to TRBJ2-7; 11 positions match TRBD1. Losses at the gene ends were 4 bases for V and 6 bases for J; bases not matched to a gene: 11. Germline values: CDR1 LNHDA, CDR2 SQIVND (reference sequence). The CDR3 covers 16 residues. CDR3 sequence: CASSTVGQGARFEQYF. The CDR3 DNA reads TGTGCCAGTAGTACCGTAGGACAGGGGGCGCGATTCGAGCAGTACTTC.

V and J are TRBV7-9 and TRBJ1-6; TRBD1 is a possible D gene (5 bases). The germline V and J ends were trimmed by 3 bases and 8 bases, with 11 bases remaining between them. Germline V gives CDR1 SEHNR, CDR2 FQNEAQ (reference sequence). The CDR3 extends over 14 amino acids. CDR3 residues: CASSFLEQDSPLHF. The CDR3 DNA is TGTGCCAGCAGCTTTCTTGAACAGGATTCACCCCTCCACTTT.

This chain links TRBV15 with TRBJ2-7, with TRBD2 identical over 9 bases. The CDR3 is 16 amino acids. Per germline, CDR1 LNHNV and CDR2 YYDKDF (reference sequence). J gave up 3 bases and V 5 bases, and 11 bases lay outside the gene matches. CDR3 DNA sequence: TGTGCCACCAGCGGTATAACCGGGACTAGCAGCTACGAGCAGTACTTC. Amino acid sequence: CATSGITGTSSYEQYF.

The chain is built from TRBV4-1 and TRBJ1-4; 7 bases align to TRBD1. The CDR3 loop spans 16 amino acids. V shed 1 base and J 7 bases; nucleotides not matched to a gene: 9. Germline V gene lookup returns CDR1 MGHRA and CDR2 YSYEKL. DNA for the CDR3: TGCGCCAGCAGCCAAGGGGGGGACAGCCTTGGTGAAAAACTGTTTTTT. Protein product: CASSQGGDSLGEKLFF.

This sequence joins TRBV6-6 and TRBJ2-1; 12 bases map to TRBD2. There are 16 residues in the CDR3. Trimming at V came to 0 bases and at J to 6 bases, leaving 3 bases not matched to a gene. Germline CDR1 reads MNHNY; CDR2 reads SVGAGI (reference sequence). CDR3 protein: CASSYSTSGRGNEQFF. Here the CDR3 DNA reads TGTGCCAGCAGTTACTCGACTAGCGGGAGAGGCAATGAGCAGTTCTTC.

The gene calls are TRBV28 and TRBJ2-2, with D tentatively TRBD1 (5 bases). Germline V gene lookup returns CDR1 MDHEN and CDR2 SYDVKM. This CDR3 comprises 15 residues. Trimming took off 2 bases at V and 7 bases at J, with 14 bases between the two ends. CDR3 sequence reads: CASSLPGIWSGELFF. In DNA form, the CDR3 reads TGTGCCAGCAGTTTACCAGGGATCTGGAGCGGGGAGCTGTTTTTT.

This chain links TRBV7-9 with TRBJ1-4; no reliable D call. V was trimmed by 1 base and J by 4 bases, leaving 7 bases between them. The CDR3 totals 14 residues. Germline lookup yields CDR1 SEHNR and CDR2 FQNEAQ (reference sequence). The CDR3 reads CASSLGLSNEKLFF. CDR3 DNA sequence: TGTGCCAGCAGCTTAGGGCTCAGTAATGAAAAACTGTTTTTT.

Details on this clone: The junction departs from germline at one end; a sequencing error may be responsible. This rearrangement joins TRBV7-7 to TRBJ2-3; 10 positions match TRBD2. The CDR3 loop spans 14 amino acids. CDR1 and CDR2 from the germline V gene are SSHAT and FNYEAQ (reference sequence). The CDR3 DNA sequence: TGTGCTAGCAGCTTAAGCGGGAGGGCGGATACGCAGTATTTT. This gives the protein CASSLSGRADTQYF.

This clone was detected once. This chain joins TRBV7-9 and TRBJ1-2; no clear D gene. CDR3 length equals 13 residues. CDR1 and CDR2 (germline): SEHNR, FQNEAQ (reference sequence). Trimming stripped 5 bases from V and 1 base from J, with 8 bases between. The CDR3: CASSAGSNYGYTF. As DNA, the CDR3 is TGTGCCAGCAGCGCCGGGAGTAACTATGGCTACACCTTC.

The chain combines TRBV2 with TRBJ1-5; tentative D call: TRBD1 (6 bases). The CDR3 has 13 amino acids. Germline CDR1 SNHLY, CDR2 FYNNEI. Trimming removed 7 bases from V and 1 base from J, with 8 bases in between. The CDR3 here is CASTGQSNQPQHF. The CDR3 bases are TGTGCCAGCACCGGACAGAGCAATCAGCCCCAGCATTTT.

This chain links TRBV29-1 with TRBJ1-1, with 7 bases that match TRBD1. CDR1 is SQVTM, CDR2 ANQGSEA, per germline. The CDR3 has 13 residues. V trimming: 5 bases; J trimming: 6 bases; junction bases outside the gene matches: 9. CDR3 loop: CSVTQGRSAEAFF. The CDR3 DNA sequence: TGCAGCGTTACACAGGGGAGGTCGGCTGAAGCTTTCTTT.

CDR3 nucleotides: TGTGCCAGCAGCCCCAAGGCCAGCGCCGGAGAGGGCAATGAGCAGTTCTTC. This translates into CASSPKASAGEGNEQFF. This chain joins TRBV7-6 and TRBJ2-1; D possibly corresponds to TRBD2 (5 bases). Germline assignment: CDR1 SGHVS and CDR2 FNYEAQ. V gave up 5 bases and J gave up 6 bases, with 23 bases separating them. This CDR3 spans 17 amino acids.

This clone was counted a few times. The J gene is TRBJ1-5, the V gene TRBV5-1, with D unresolved. Germline CDR1 is SGHRS and CDR2 is YFSETQ. CDR3 length: 13 amino acids. V was shortened by 0 bases and J by 8 bases, with 9 bases between the two germline ends. The DNA for the CDR3 is TGCGCCAGCAGCTTGGCCGGGCGGGAGCCCCAGCATTTT. Amino acid sequence: CASSLAGREPQHF.

The genes are TRBV2 and TRBJ1-1; TRBD1 is a possible D gene (6 bases). Trimming cost V 10 bases and J 0 bases, with 12 bases left between them. This CDR3 is 13 amino acids long. Germline CDR1 SNHLY, CDR2 FYNNEI. Here the CDR3 reads CATSGQMNTEAFF. CDR3 DNA: TGTGCCACCTCCGGACAGATGAACACTGAAGCTTTCTTT.

This chain links TRBV28 with TRBJ1-2, with TRBD1 matching over 9 bases. This CDR3 region has 14 residues. Germline V gene sequence: CDR1 MDHEN, CDR2 SYDVKM. The J segment lost 2 bases and the V segment lost 4 bases, leaving 2 bases of the junction unmatched. The CDR3 reads CASSSGTGNYGYTF. CDR3 DNA sequence: TGTGCCAGCAGTTCTGGGACAGGGAACTATGGCTACACCTTC.

This chain connects TRBV11-2 to TRBJ2-1, with 13 positions matching TRBD2. The CDR3 covers 18 residues. Trimming removed 1 base from V and 15 bases from J; junction bases left unmatched: 18. The germline V gene has CDR1 SGHAT and CDR2 FQNNGV. The CDR3 protein is CASSLVVRGTTSGRVPFF. The CDR3 DNA reads as TGTGCCAGCAGCTTAGTGGTTCGGGGGACAACTAGCGGGAGGGTTCCGTTCTTC.

A few counts support this clone. The rearrangement links TRBV2 to TRBJ1-5; maybe TRBD1 (5 bases). Germline assignment: CDR1 SNHLY and CDR2 FYNNEI. Trimming shortened V by 3 bases and J by 10 bases, and 13 bases separated the two germline ends. The CDR3 contains 13 residues. The DNA for the CDR3 is TGTGCCAGCAGTGAGGGGCAGTCGCTTCCCCAGCATTTT. Translated: CASSEGQSLPQHF.

CDR3 in amino acids: CSVNRGFGYTF. CDR3 nucleotide sequence: TGCAGCGTTAATCGGGGGTTTGGCTACACCTTC. V and J are TRBV29-1 and TRBJ1-2; perhaps TRBD1 as D (5 bases). V lost 5 bases, J lost 7 bases, and 11 bases lay in between. Germline V gives CDR1 SQVTM, CDR2 ANQGSEA. CDR3 size: 11 residues.

This rearrangement joins TRBV10-1 to TRBJ2-1; D gene unclear. Per the germline V gene, CDR1 is WNHNN and CDR2 is SYGVQD (reference sequence). V lost 7 bases and J lost 2, with 12 bases in between. The CDR3 has 14 amino acids. As DNA, the CDR3 is TGCGCCAGCATTAAGCCCCGCGCCTACAATGAGCAGTTCTTC. It specifies CASIKPRAYNEQFF.

The rearrangement links TRBV7-2 to TRBJ2-3; TRBD2 agrees at 7 bases. The CDR3 length is 14 residues. Germline V gene sequence: CDR1 SGHTA, CDR2 FQGNSA. Losses at the gene ends were 5 bases for V and 9 bases for J; bases not matched to a gene: 11. This chain's CDR3 is CASSLGWGRGTQYF. DNA of the CDR3: TGTGCCAGCAGCCTAGGGTGGGGGAGGGGCACGCAGTATTTT.

The chain links TRBV18 to TRBJ2-7, with 7 nucleotides matching TRBD1. Germline V gives CDR1 KGHSH, CDR2 LQKENI. This CDR3 spans 13 amino acids. J was trimmed by 3 bases and V by 8 bases; bases with no gene match: 7. CDR3 amino acids: CASATGQVYEQYF. Here the CDR3 DNA reads TGTGCCAGCGCGACAGGGCAAGTCTACGAGCAGTACTTC.

This rearrangement joins TRBV9 to TRBJ2-7; 8 bases map to TRBD2. Germline trimming cut 0 bases from V and 2 bases from J; bases unmatched to any gene: 1. Germline CDR1 SGDLS, CDR2 YYNGEE. The CDR3 is 14 amino acids. The chain's CDR3 is CASSVAGGPYEQYF. DNA for the CDR3: TGTGCCAGCAGCGTAGCGGGAGGGCCCTACGAGCAGTACTTC. The full variable domain, completed using reference TRBV9 and TRBJ2-7, is DSGVTQTPKHLITATGQRVTLRCSPRSGDLSVYWYQQSLDQGLQFLIQYYNGEERAKGNILERFSAQQFPDLHSELNLSSLELGDSALYFCASSVAGGPYEQYFGPGTRLTVT.

The rearrangement links TRBV30 to TRBJ2-3; 8 nucleotides agree with TRBD1. V dropped 5 bases and J dropped 3; count of bases not matched to a gene: 7. Germline V gene data show CDR1 as GTSNPN and CDR2 as SVGIG (reference sequence). The CDR3 loop spans 14 amino acids. For the CDR3, the DNA is TGTGCCTGGGACAGGGGAGTTGGGACAGATACGCAGTATTTT. Protein product: CAWDRGVGTDTQYF.

This clone was detected once. The V gene is TRBV18, the J gene TRBJ2-5; D possibly corresponds to TRBD1 (6 bases). V was shortened by 4 bases and J by 4 bases, with 13 bases between the two germline ends. The germline V gene has CDR1 KGHSH and CDR2 LQKENI. This CDR3 contains 14 residues. CDR3: CASSLGPRGETQYF. CDR3 bases: TGTGCCAGCTCACTCGGTCCCAGGGGAGAGACCCAGTACTTC.

The chain joins TRBV9 to TRBJ2-1, with a weak D call TRBD2 (6 bases). V shed 0 bases and J shed 4 bases, with 11 bases lying between them. The CDR3 length is 15 residues. Germline V gene data show CDR1 as SGDLS and CDR2 as YYNGEE. The CDR3 spells CASSVVSGRYNEQFF. The CDR3, as DNA: TGTGCCAGCAGCGTAGTCAGCGGGCGGTACAATGAGCAGTTCTTC.